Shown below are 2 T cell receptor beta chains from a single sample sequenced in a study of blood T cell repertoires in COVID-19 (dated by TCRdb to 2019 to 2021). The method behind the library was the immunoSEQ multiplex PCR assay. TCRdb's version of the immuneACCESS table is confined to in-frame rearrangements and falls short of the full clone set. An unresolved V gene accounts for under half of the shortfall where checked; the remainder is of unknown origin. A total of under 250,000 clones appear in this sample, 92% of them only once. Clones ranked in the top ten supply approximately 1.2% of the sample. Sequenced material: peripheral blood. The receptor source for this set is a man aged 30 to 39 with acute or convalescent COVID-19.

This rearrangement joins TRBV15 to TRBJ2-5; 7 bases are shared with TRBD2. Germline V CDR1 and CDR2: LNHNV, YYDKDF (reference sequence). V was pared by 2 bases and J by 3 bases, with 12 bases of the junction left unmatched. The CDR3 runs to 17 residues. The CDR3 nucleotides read TGTGCCACCAGCAGATCCCGGGGGGTACAGGCGAAAGAGACCCAGTACTTC. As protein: CATSRSRGVQAKETQYF.

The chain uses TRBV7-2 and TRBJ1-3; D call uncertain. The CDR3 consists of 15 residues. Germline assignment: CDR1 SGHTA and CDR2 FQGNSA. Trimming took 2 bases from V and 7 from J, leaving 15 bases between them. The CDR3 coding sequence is TGTGCCAGCAGCTTATCCGACAAGCAGACGAACACCATATATTTT. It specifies CASSLSDKQTNTIYF.